The entry below gives a single TCR beta chain sequence along with its context. Original handling: Estimation of nucleated cell counts relied on the amplification of reference gene primers. The table came from immunoSEQ multiplex PCR; TCRdb's copy has only in-frame clones and leaves some out. Clone size and the V and J calls come from that table; the DNA yielded D and trimming. The data hold over 200,000 clones, with roughly 85% observed a single time. V was trimmed by 0 bases and J by 0 bases, leaving 14 bases between them. The CDR3 sequence is 17 residues long. CDR1 KGHSH and CDR2 LQKENI come from the germline V gene. The data were taken from a study of blood T cell repertoires in COVID-19. Study-wide context: The study drew acute and convalescent COVID-19 samples from the United States, Italy and Spain. T cells, B-cell-depleted T cells, or PBMCs provided the cDNA or gDNA that served as material.

This chain links TRBV18 with TRBJ1-2; weak D call: TRBD1 (6 bases). The receptor comes from a woman aged 18-30 years who had recovered from COVID-19. The material sequenced was peripheral blood. This CDR3 is CASSPPYGKGANYGYTF. The CDR3 nucleotides are TGTGCCAGCTCACCACCTTATGGGAAGGGGGCTAACTATGGCTACACCTTC.